This TCR beta chain was sequenced during a study of persistence of HIV-infected CD4 T cells. To note about this clone: What it binds is unknown.

This nonspecific control used anti-CD3/anti-CD28 bead stimulation of CD4+ T cells. Responding CD4+ T cells were sorted by upregulation of both CD40 ligand and CD69. This was the immunoSEQ version 4 assay in survey mode. Profiled with immunoSEQ multiplex PCR; TCRdb holds only in-frame clones, not every one. This sample carries 40,000 to 45,000 clones, roughly 92% of them seen once, and the ten largest clones take about 1.8%. Looked up from germline, CDR1 is SEHNR and CDR2 is FQNEAQ (reference sequence). The CDR3 extends over 18 amino acids. V dropped 1 base and J dropped 7; count of bases not matched to a gene: 11.

The material was CD4+ T cells sorted from PBMCs after roughly 17-hour stimulation, obtained from a patient who received antiretroviral therapy. This clonotype was obtained from an adult man with HIV who was CMV-seropositive. The chain recombines TRBV7-9 with TRBJ2-1; 12 positions agree with TRBD1. The CDR3 DNA follows: TGTGCCAGCAGCTTAGTGGGGACAGGGGGCCGTCGACGGAATGAGCAGTTCTTC. Protein product: CASSLVGTGGRRRNEQFF.